This TCR beta chain was sequenced during a study of blood T cell repertoires in COVID-19. Per the germline V gene, CDR1 is SGHRS and CDR2 is YFSETQ. The CDR3 runs 13 residues. V lost 2 bases and J 6 bases, leaving 9 bases between the germline ends. Using immunoSEQ multiplex PCR, the repertoire was profiled, and TCRdb retains in-frame clones only, with some absent. The sample holds tens of thousands of clones, 85% to 90% seen once. Sequences were obtained from peripheral blood. This chain connects TRBV5-1 to TRBJ1-3; D gene unclear. The sequence was collected from a woman aged 55-70 years with COVID-19, enrolled during active disease. The CDR3 DNA reads as TGCGCCAGCAGCTTTGAGGGCTCAAACACCATATATTTT. The encoded protein is CASSFEGSNTIYF. The whole variable domain, filled in from reference TRBV5-1 and TRBJ1-3, reads KAGVTQTPRYLIKTRGQQVTLSCSPISGHRSVSWYQQTPGQGLQFLFEYFSETQRNKGNFPGRFSGRQFSNSRSEMNVSTLELGDSALYLCASSFEGSNTIYFGEGSWLTVV.